The 30 T cell receptor beta chains in this list originate from one sample, sequenced in a study of persistence of HIV-infected CD4 T cells. The immunoSEQ assay was version 4, run in survey mode. Produced via immunoSEQ multiplex PCR; TCRdb's table is partial and in-frame only. The sample yields about 60,000 clones, about 77% seen once. The antigens these receptors bind are not known. Cells were stimulated with overlapping HIV-1 Gag 15-mer peptides. Memory cells lacking CD40L and CD69 with high CD45RO were sorted. This sample comprised CD4+ T cells sorted from PBMCs after approximately 19-hour stimulation, obtained from a patient who received antiretroviral therapy. The source of these receptors is an adult man with HIV who was CMV-seropositive.

The CDR3 nucleotides read TGTGCCACCAGTGACTCAAATGAAAAACTGTTTTTT. This sequence encodes CATSDSNEKLFF. The chain employs TRBV24-1 and TRBJ1-4; D unclear. V was trimmed by 4 bases and J by 5 bases, leaving 4 bases between them. Germline loops: CDR1 KGHDR, CDR2 SFDVKD. The CDR3 is made up of 12 amino acids.

The chain joins TRBV29-1 to TRBJ2-3, with TRBD1 matching over 9 bases. With V trimmed by 1 base and J by 4 bases, 3 bases remained unmatched. Germline lookup yields CDR1 SQVTM and CDR2 ANQGSEA. CDR3 length: 14 amino acids. The CDR3 loop reads CSVEGDRVADTQYF. The CDR3, as DNA: TGCAGCGTTGAAGGGGACAGGGTGGCAGATACGCAGTATTTT.

The CDR3 is CASSRAKYYEQYF. CDR3 DNA sequence: TGTGCCAGCAGTAGGGCTAAGTACTACGAGCAGTACTTC. The chain combines TRBV28 with TRBJ2-7; D gene ambiguous. V lost 5 bases and J 3 bases, leaving 11 bases between the germline ends. This CDR3 region has 13 residues. The germline CDR1 and CDR2 sequences are MDHEN and SYDVKM.

The CDR3 nucleotides are TGTGCCAGCAGAGAGACGGTTTCGAAGCCCCAGCATTTT. It specifies CASRETVSKPQHF. The chain employs TRBV28 and TRBJ1-5; no firm D call. Per the germline V gene, CDR1 is MDHEN and CDR2 is SYDVKM. CDR3 length equals 13 residues. V was cut by 6 bases and J by 8 bases, with 14 bases left in between.

The chain is built from TRBV3-1 (or the pseudogene TRBV3-2) and TRBJ2-2; a possible D gene is TRBD2 (5 bases). Per the germline V gene, CDR1 is LGHDT and CDR2 is YNNKEL (reference sequence). This CDR3 has 20 residues. Trimming removed 0 bases at V and 2 bases at J, with 22 bases between. This CDR3 reads CASSQEVLRRGSGNTGELFF. CDR3 nucleotide sequence: TGTGCCAGCAGCCAAGAAGTATTAAGGCGAGGGTCGGGCAACACCGGGGAGCTGTTTTTT.

The chain joins TRBV7-2 to TRBJ2-3; D is unresolved. V was pared by 1 base and J by 2 bases, with 4 bases between. The CDR3 spans 13 residues. The germline V gene has CDR1 SGHTA and CDR2 FQGNSA. CDR3 nucleotides: TGTGCCAGCAGCTTAGAGGCCACAGATACGCAGTATTTT. The encoded protein is CASSLEATDTQYF.

The chain recombines TRBV12-3 or TRBV12-4 with TRBJ1-6; unclear D gene. Trimming cost V 2 bases and J 6 bases, with 5 bases left between them. This CDR3 spans 13 amino acids. This chain's CDR3 is CASSLKSNSPLHF. CDR3 bases: TGTGCCAGCAGTTTAAAGTCTAATTCACCCCTCCACTTT.

The rearrangement links TRBV5-1 to TRBJ2-2; D is undetermined. Germline values: CDR1 SGHRS, CDR2 YFSETQ. V gave up 7 bases and J gave up 5 bases, with 12 bases separating them. This CDR3 has 13 amino acids. The CDR3: CASFVGLTGELFF. The CDR3 coding sequence is TGCGCCAGCTTTGTTGGATTAACCGGGGAGCTGTTTTTT.

This clone was counted a few times. This chain uses TRBV7-9 with TRBJ2-7; 8 positions match TRBD1. Germline CDR1 is SEHNR and CDR2 is FQNEAQ (reference sequence). Trimming cost V 5 bases and J 0 bases; bases outside gene matches: 18. The CDR3 has 19 amino acids. CDR3 sequence (DNA): TGTGCCAGCAGCCCCCGGATGGGGACAGGAAGAGCGAGCTCCTACGAGCAGTACTTC. It specifies CASSPRMGTGRASSYEQYF.

V and J are TRBV25-1 and TRBJ1-2; D is undetermined. The CDR3 totals 15 residues. V was trimmed by 1 base and J by 7 bases, leaving 16 bases between them. Germline V gene data show CDR1 as MGHDK and CDR2 as SYGVNS. CDR3 region: CASSESSRVRGGYTF. The CDR3 DNA reads TGTGCCAGCAGTGAATCATCGAGGGTCCGTGGTGGCTACACCTTC.

The chain uses TRBV19 and TRBJ1-5; possible D gene TRBD1, 5 bases. Germline V gene lookup returns CDR1 LNHDA and CDR2 SQIVND (reference sequence). The CDR3 consists of 15 residues. Trimming left V 5 bases short and J 7 bases short, with 18 bases between. DNA of the CDR3: TGTGCCAGTAGTCAGGGCCGGCCTTACGGCCAGCCCCAGCATTTT. This gives the protein CASSQGRPYGQPQHF.

The chain recombines TRBV18 with TRBJ2-1, with D hard to call. The V end lost 2 bases, the J end lost 1 base, and 9 bases lay between the germline ends. CDR1 KGHSH and CDR2 LQKENI come from the germline V gene. The CDR3 loop spans 15 amino acids. CDR3: CASSPWDSSYNEQFF. The CDR3 DNA sequence: TGTGCCAGCTCACCATGGGATTCTTCCTACAATGAGCAGTTCTTC. The entire variable domain, with the rest obtained from reference TRBV18 and TRBJ2-1, is as follows: NAGVMQNPRHLVRRRGQEARLRCSPMKGHSHVYWYRQLPEEGLKFMVYLQKENIIDESGMPKERFSAEFPKEGPSILRIQQVVRGDSAAYFCASSPWDSSYNEQFFGPGTRLTVL.

This clone was seen a handful of times. This chain joins TRBV5-1 and TRBJ1-1, with unresolved D. The CDR3 length is 14 residues. V lost 4 bases and J lost 1, with 11 bases in between. Per germline, CDR1 SGHRS and CDR2 YFSETQ. In DNA form, the CDR3 reads TGCGCCAGCAGCCCTCGAGAGAGGAACACTGAAGCTTTCTTT. Its translation: CASSPRERNTEAFF.

V and J are TRBV5-1 and TRBJ2-2; 11 positions agree with TRBD2. The germline V gene has CDR1 SGHRS and CDR2 YFSETQ. This CDR3 contains 15 residues. Trimming took 1 base from V and 6 from J; bases not matched to a gene: 2. The CDR3: CASSLNSGGAGELFF. CDR3 sequence (DNA): TGCGCCAGCAGCTTGAATAGCGGGGGGGCCGGGGAGCTGTTTTTT.

The chain recombines TRBV28 with TRBJ2-1; 9 bases are a match to TRBD1. Germline values: CDR1 MDHEN, CDR2 SYDVKM. V lost 8 bases, J lost 8 bases, and 10 bases stayed unmatched. This CDR3 has 14 residues. The CDR3 reads CASLTMGQGHEQFF. The CDR3 nucleotides are TGTGCCAGCCTCACGATGGGACAGGGTCATGAGCAGTTCTTC.

The chain links TRBV5-1 to TRBJ2-3, with 9 nucleotides matching TRBD1. Germline V CDR1 and CDR2: SGHRS, YFSETQ. J was trimmed by 4 bases and V by 1 base; bases with no gene match: 7. This CDR3 comprises 16 residues. The CDR3 DNA sequence: TGCGCCAGCAGCTTGTTTGGACAGGGGTTCTCAGATACGCAGTATTTT. This translates into CASSLFGQGFSDTQYF.

This chain joins TRBV7-8 and TRBJ1-5, with D perhaps matching TRBD1 (5 bases). Germline V lookup: CDR1 SGHVS, CDR2 FQNEAQ. This CDR3 spans 14 amino acids. The ends were cut back, 2 bases at V and 4 bases at J, with 9 bases in the middle. CDR3 sequence: CASSLFRGNQPQHF. For the CDR3, the DNA is TGTGCCAGCAGCTTATTTAGGGGTAATCAGCCCCAGCATTTT.

The J gene is TRBJ2-5, the V gene TRBV18; D unclear. The germline V and J ends were trimmed by 2 bases and 4 bases, with 14 bases remaining between them. The CDR3 length is 15 residues. Germline lookup yields CDR1 KGHSH and CDR2 LQKENI. The CDR3 here is CASSPVTASGETQYF. The CDR3, as DNA: TGTGCCAGCTCACCAGTGACGGCCTCCGGAGAGACCCAGTACTTC.

This clone has a single count. The chain recombines TRBV28 with TRBJ2-3, with TRBD1 matching 7 bases. Germline V gene lookup returns CDR1 MDHEN and CDR2 SYDVKM. The trim removed 5 bases at V and 3 bases at J, leaving 11 bases unmatched. CDR3 size: 16 residues. The CDR3 loop is CASSDAGQEKTDTQYF. The CDR3 DNA follows: TGTGCCAGCAGTGACGCCGGACAGGAGAAGACAGATACGCAGTATTTT.

The rearrangement joins TRBV27 to TRBJ1-6, with D perhaps matching TRBD1 (5 bases). The CDR3 consists of 15 residues. Trimming removed 8 bases at V and 7 bases at J, with 18 bases between. The germline V gene has CDR1 MNHEY and CDR2 SMNVEV (reference sequence). CDR3 residues: CASHATGRRNSPLHF. The CDR3 coding sequence is TGTGCCAGCCACGCCACGGGACGGAGAAATTCACCCCTCCACTTT.

This clone was counted a few times. The gene calls are TRBV3-1 (or the pseudogene TRBV3-2) and TRBJ2-1, with D maybe TRBD1 (5 bases). The CDR3 runs 15 residues. Germline values: CDR1 LGHDT, CDR2 YNNKEL (reference sequence). Trimming took off 5 bases at V and 0 bases at J, with 11 bases between the two ends. CDR3 nucleotides: TGTGCCAGCAGCGCCGGACAAGGCTCCTACAATGAGCAGTTCTTC. As protein: CASSAGQGSYNEQFF.

The chain uses TRBV7-3 and TRBJ1-4; the match to TRBD1 covers 7 bases. This CDR3 is built from 16 residues. Unmatched junction bases numbered 14, after V lost 5 bases and J lost 8 bases. The germline V gene encodes CDR1 SGHTA and CDR2 FQGTGA. The CDR3 is CASSATKEGAGEKLFF. CDR3 sequence (DNA): TGTGCCAGCAGCGCAACGAAGGAGGGGGCTGGGGAAAAACTGTTTTTT. The variable domain in full, with the rest retrieved from reference TRBV7-3 and TRBJ1-4, is GAGVSQTPSNKVTEKGKYVELRCDPISGHTALYWYRQSLGQGPEFLIYFQGTGAADDSGLPNDRFFAVRPEGSVSTLKIQRTERGDSAVYLCASSATKEGAGEKLFFGSGTQLSVL.

Only a few counts were recorded for this clone. The CDR3: CASRPRTRQGGNTGELFF. The CDR3 DNA sequence: TGTGCCAGCAGACCGCGGACCAGACAGGGGGGGAACACCGGGGAGCTGTTTTTT. The V gene is TRBV7-6, the J gene TRBJ2-2, with 9 positions matching TRBD1. V was pared by 6 bases and J by 1 base, with 12 bases of the junction left unmatched. Germline CDR1 reads SGHVS; CDR2 reads FNYEAQ. The CDR3 loop spans 18 amino acids.

This sequence joins TRBV28 and TRBJ1-1, with a tentative D call TRBD1 (5 bases). This CDR3 region has 11 residues. The germline CDR1 and CDR2 sequences are MDHEN and SYDVKM. Trimming took 3 bases from V and 11 from J, leaving 10 bases between them. The CDR3 nucleotides read TGTGCCAGCAGTTTTCTAGGGGAGGCTTTCTTT. Translating it yields CASSFLGEAFF.

The CDR3 here is CASSTGTGTTAFF. CDR3 DNA sequence: TGTGCCAGCAGTACCGGGACAGGGACTACAGCTTTCTTT. The chain combines TRBV12-3 or TRBV12-4 with TRBJ1-1; TRBD1 matches 9 bases. With V trimmed by 5 bases and J by 10 bases, 8 bases remained unmatched. CDR3 length equals 13 residues.

The chain employs TRBV5-6 and TRBJ1-3; 9 nucleotides match TRBD1. This CDR3 is 15 amino acids long. Germline V CDR1 and CDR2: SGHDT, YYEEEE. V lost 3 bases to trimming and J lost 2 bases; unmatched junction nucleotides: 3. CDR3 in amino acids: CASSWGQGAGNTIYF. DNA for the CDR3: TGTGCCAGCAGCTGGGGACAGGGAGCTGGAAACACCATATATTTT.

The chain couples TRBV6-1 to TRBJ1-3; D is unclear. Germline V gene data show CDR1 as MNHNS and CDR2 as SASEGT. With 2 bases removed from V and 9 bases from J, the gap between germline ends came to 11 bases. The CDR3 has 13 residues. CDR3 protein: CASSELGDRTIYF. CDR3 DNA: TGTGCCAGCAGTGAACTCGGAGACCGCACCATATATTTT.

This clone was seen once. The chain links TRBV6-5 to TRBJ1-2; 7 nucleotides agree with TRBD1. Per the germline V gene, CDR1 is MNHEY and CDR2 is SVGAGI. V shed 6 bases and J 7 bases; nucleotides not matched to a gene: 8. This CDR3 spans 13 amino acids. CDR3 in DNA: TGTGCCAGCAGACTAACAGGGGAGAGTGGCTACACCTTC. Translation gives CASRLTGESGYTF.

The chain carries TRBV27 and TRBJ1-5; possible D gene TRBD1, 5 bases. V was cut by 4 bases and J by 6 bases, with 10 bases left in between. Germline V gives CDR1 MNHEY, CDR2 SMNVEV (reference sequence). This CDR3 has 13 amino acids. CDR3 sequence (DNA): TGTGCCAGCAGTTCAGCCGGGGGTCAGCCCCAGCATTTT. Amino acids: CASSSAGGQPQHF.

The chain combines TRBV5-1 with TRBJ1-5; 8 bases map to TRBD1. The CDR3 runs to 15 residues. CDR1 and CDR2 (germline): SGHRS, YFSETQ. With 0 bases clipped from V and 4 bases from J, the junction kept 3 bases outside the gene matches. The chain's CDR3 is CASSLAGGLNQPQHF. The CDR3 DNA follows: TGCGCCAGCAGCTTGGCAGGGGGCCTTAATCAGCCCCAGCATTTT.